Here is one TCR beta chain with its context. The antigen remains unidentified. Profiled with immunoSEQ multiplex PCR; TCRdb holds only in-frame clones, not every one. The repertoire has around 2,500 clones, around 75% of them found once; the top ten carry about 18%. This entry is derived from a study of high-grade serous ovarian cancer treatment subgroups. The tumor samples were collected prior to definitive surgery or chemotherapy. Germline V CDR1 and CDR2: SGHDN, FVKESK. Trimming at V came to 1 base and at J to 6 bases, leaving 2 bases not matched to a gene. This CDR3 comprises 15 residues. Study-wide points: TCR relatedness rose with neoantigen level and trended with mutation load.

The sequence was collected from a human donor with high-grade serous ovarian cancer. Sample: tumor tissue. This chain connects TRBV14 to TRBJ2-1; 11 bases map to TRBD2. The DNA of the CDR3 is TGTGCCAGCAGCCAAGCTAGCGGGGGGCCCAATGAGCAGTTCTTC. Protein: CASSQASGGPNEQFF.